One and the same sample provided the 10 T cell receptor beta chains below, sequenced in a study of glioma-infiltrating T cells after dendritic cell vaccination listed by TCRdb under 2016. Library prep was done by the immunoSEQ multiplex PCR assay. Sourced from immuneACCESS, this table was stored by TCRdb with only in-frame sequences that have V and J called. A share of the clones is absent; for the studies checked, an unresolved V gene accounts for under half, and the remainder has no known explanation. Recorded for this sample are roughly 96,000 clones; about 80% of them occurred a single time. The top ten hold 6% of the sample. The specimen comprised blood, sampled before dendritic cell vaccination. These TCRs come from a human donor with glioblastoma.

This clone was recorded a few times. The J gene is TRBJ1-1, the V gene TRBV11-3; no firm D call. V dropped 4 bases and J dropped 0 bases, with 6 bases sitting between them. This CDR3 comprises 13 residues. The germline CDR1 and CDR2 sequences are SGHNT and YENEEA. CDR3: CASSWEVNTEAFF. The CDR3 DNA reads TGTGCCAGCAGCTGGGAGGTGAACACTGAAGCTTTCTTT.

This clone was recorded only once. The chain carries TRBV10-2 and TRBJ2-3; 9 bases fit TRBD2. V shed 6 bases and J 5 bases; nucleotides not matched to a gene: 6. Per the germline V gene, CDR1 is WSHSY and CDR2 is SAAADI. CDR3 length equals 14 residues. The CDR3 DNA is TGCGCCAGCAGACCTAGCGGGACGGTAGATACGCAGTATTTT. This translates into CASRPSGTVDTQYF.

This chain uses TRBV5-1 with TRBJ2-7, with D perhaps matching TRBD2 (5 bases). CDR3 length equals 14 residues. V was clipped by 0 bases and J by 4 bases, with 11 bases between them. CDR1 is SGHRS and CDR2 is YFSETQ in the germline V gene. The DNA of the CDR3 is TGCGCCAGCAGCTTGGGAGTAGCGAATTACGAGCAGTACTTC. It is translated as CASSLGVANYEQYF.

The chain couples TRBV27 to TRBJ2-7, with D possibly matching TRBD2 (7 bases). The germline V gene encodes CDR1 MNHEY and CDR2 SMNVEV (reference sequence). V lost 0 bases to trimming and J lost 6 bases, with 15 bases between them. CDR3 length: 15 amino acids. In nucleotides, the CDR3 is TGTGCCAGCAGTTTATCAGGGGGGAGGGGTACCGAGCAGTACTTC. Its translation: CASSLSGGRGTEQYF.

The chain carries TRBV5-6 and TRBJ1-3; TRBD1 matches at 10 bases. CDR1 is SGHDT and CDR2 is YYEEEE in the germline V gene. CDR3 length equals 16 residues. Losses at the gene ends were 6 bases for V and 2 bases for J; bases not matched to a gene: 8. The CDR3 DNA reads as TGTGCCAGCACCCTACTGGGACAGGGGCCTGGAAACACCATATATTTT. Translating it yields CASTLLGQGPGNTIYF.

The rearrangement uses TRBV5-6 and TRBJ2-7; 8 bases line up with TRBD1. Germline trimming cut 4 bases from V and 1 base from J; bases unmatched to any gene: 4. CDR1 and CDR2 from the germline V gene are SGHDT and YYEEEE. The CDR3 runs 14 residues. CDR3 nucleotides: TGTGCCAGCAGCCGACAGGGGATATCCTACGAGCAGTACTTC. This gives the protein CASSRQGISYEQYF.

The gene calls are TRBV28 and TRBJ1-1; maybe TRBD1 (6 bases). Trimming removed 5 bases from V and 7 bases from J, with 11 bases in between. From germline, CDR1 is MDHEN and CDR2 SYDVKM. The CDR3 covers 12 residues. CDR3 DNA: TGTGCCAGCAGTCTTTTACAGGGTGAAGCTTTCTTT. It translates to CASSLLQGEAFF. Full variable domain (missing parts from reference TRBV28 and TRBJ1-1): DVKVTQSSRYLVKRTGEKVFLECVQDMDHENMFWYRQDPGLGLRLIYFSYDVKMKEKGDIPEGYSVSREKKERFSLILESASTNQTSMYLCASSLLQGEAFFGQGTRLTVV.

The V gene is TRBV7-8, the J gene TRBJ2-7, with a weak D call TRBD1 (6 bases). Per the germline V gene, CDR1 is SGHVS and CDR2 is FQNEAQ. V lost 2 bases, J lost 6 bases, and 14 bases lay in between. The CDR3 totals 14 residues. CDR3 in DNA: TGTGCCAGCAGCTTAACGTCACAGGGTGGCGAGCAGTACTTC. It codes for CASSLTSQGGEQYF.

This chain uses TRBV6-5 with TRBJ2-5; no clear D gene. The CDR3 is made up of 14 amino acids. V was shortened by 0 bases and J by 5 bases, with 10 bases between the two germline ends. From germline, CDR1 is MNHEY and CDR2 SVGAGI. In DNA, the CDR3 is TGTGCCAGCAGTTACTCCATGGCTTTTGAGACCCAGTACTTC. It is translated as CASSYSMAFETQYF.

This chain connects TRBV7-9 to TRBJ2-2; D may be TRBD1 (7 bases). V was clipped by 5 bases and J by 5 bases, with 15 bases between them. Germline V CDR1 and CDR2: SEHNR, FQNEAQ (reference sequence). The CDR3 spans 15 residues. The CDR3 DNA reads TGTGCCAGCAGCCGGGGGACAGCCGGGACCGGGGAGCTGTTTTTT. It translates to CASSRGTAGTGELFF.